The T cell receptor (beta chain) described here comes from a study of human T cells and chemical hapten exposure. Study at large: Slight differences in pooled library volume were the main source of varying TCR yields across samples. The study, taken as a whole, reports: TCRs at high frequency, those above 1 in 1000, did not change with DPC sensitization. Donors had alopecia, so their immune response may differ from healthy people's.

This clonotype came up a few times. Its antigen is unidentified. Regarding time point: patch test 3, about 24 weeks after DPC sensitization. Treatment denoted: therapeutic diphenylcyclopropenone sensitization with weekly scalp DPC. Patients had alopecia, were aged 18 to 70, and were not pregnant. CDR3 size: 13 residues. The trim removed 6 bases at V and 4 bases at J, leaving 4 bases unmatched. Germline CDR1 reads MGHDK; CDR2 reads SYGVNS. TCRdb reprocessed the RACE reads with MiXCR, giving one entry per CDR3 protein. The sample shows approximately 72,000 distinct CDR3 sequences, roughly 10% of them seen only once.

The sample in question was whole blood, obtained in connection with sensitization to the hapten diphenylcyclopropenone (DPC). The receptor comes from a woman aged 45-65 years with alopecia areata. Some clones in this sample may be carry-over from other donors' samples. The genes are TRBV25-1 and TRBJ2-3, with TRBD2 matching 7 bases. The CDR3 is CASRAGASDTQYF. The CDR3 DNA is TGTGCCAGCAGGGCGGGAGCGTCAGATACGCAGTATTTT. The full variable domain, its missing parts supplied by reference TRBV25-1 and TRBJ2-3, is EADIYQTPRYLVIGTGKKITLECSQTMGHDKMYWYQQDPGMELHLIHYSYGVNSTEKGDLSSESTVSRIRTEHFPLTLESARPSHTSQYLCASRAGASDTQYFGPGTRLTVL.